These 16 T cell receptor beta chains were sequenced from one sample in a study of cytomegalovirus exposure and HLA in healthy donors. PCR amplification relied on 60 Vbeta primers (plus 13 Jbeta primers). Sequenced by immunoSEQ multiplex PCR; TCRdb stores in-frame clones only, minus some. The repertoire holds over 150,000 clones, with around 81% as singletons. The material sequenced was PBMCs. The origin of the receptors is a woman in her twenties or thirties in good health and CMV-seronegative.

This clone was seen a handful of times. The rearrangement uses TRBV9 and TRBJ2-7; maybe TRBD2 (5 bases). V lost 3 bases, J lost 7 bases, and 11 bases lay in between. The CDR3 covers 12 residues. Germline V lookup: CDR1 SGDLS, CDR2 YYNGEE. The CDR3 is CASSGRGGEQYF. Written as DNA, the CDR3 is TGTGCCAGCAGCGGCCGGGGTGGGGAGCAGTACTTC.

CDR3 sequence (DNA): TGTGCCAGCAGCTTAGTGGGAGGAGGGATGGATCAGCCCCAGCATTTT. Its translation is CASSLVGGGMDQPQHF. J is TRBJ1-5 and V is TRBV7-6; D is ambiguous. V gave up 1 base and J gave up 5 bases, with 15 bases separating them. This CDR3 is built from 16 residues. From germline, CDR1 is SGHVS and CDR2 FNYEAQ.

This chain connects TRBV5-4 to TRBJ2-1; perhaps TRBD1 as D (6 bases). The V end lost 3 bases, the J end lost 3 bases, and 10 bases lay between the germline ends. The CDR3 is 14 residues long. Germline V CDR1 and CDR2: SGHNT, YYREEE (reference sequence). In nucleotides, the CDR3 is TGTGCCAGCAGCTCCCCGGGACACTACAATGAGCAGTTCTTC. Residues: CASSSPGHYNEQFF.

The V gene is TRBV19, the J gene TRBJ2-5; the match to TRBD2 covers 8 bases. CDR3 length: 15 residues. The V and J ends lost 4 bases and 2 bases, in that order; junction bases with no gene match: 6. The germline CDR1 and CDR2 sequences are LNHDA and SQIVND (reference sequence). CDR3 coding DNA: TGTGCCAGTAGTACTACCTTAGCGGGGCAAGAGACCCAGTACTTC. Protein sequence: CASSTTLAGQETQYF. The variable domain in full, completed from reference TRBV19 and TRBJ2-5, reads DGGITQSPKYLFRKEGQNVTLSCEQNLNHDAMYWYRQDPGQGLRLIYYSQIVNDFQKGDIAEGYSVSREKKESFPLTVTSAQKNPTAFYLCASSTTLAGQETQYFGPGTRLLVL.

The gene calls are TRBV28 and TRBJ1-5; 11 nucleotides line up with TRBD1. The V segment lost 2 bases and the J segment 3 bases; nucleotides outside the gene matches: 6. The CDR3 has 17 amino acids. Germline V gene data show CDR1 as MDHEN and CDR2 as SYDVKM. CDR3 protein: CASSLRGTGGNNQPQHF. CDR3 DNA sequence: TGTGCCAGCAGTTTAAGAGGGACAGGGGGGAACAATCAGCCCCAGCATTTT.

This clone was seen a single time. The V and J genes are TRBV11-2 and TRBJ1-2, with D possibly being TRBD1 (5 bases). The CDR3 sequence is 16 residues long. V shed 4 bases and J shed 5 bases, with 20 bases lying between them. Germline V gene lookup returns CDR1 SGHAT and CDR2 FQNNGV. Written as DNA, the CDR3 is TGTGCCAGCAGCTCCGCGTTGGGACGGCGGGGTTATGGCTACACCTTC. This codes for CASSSALGRRGYGYTF.

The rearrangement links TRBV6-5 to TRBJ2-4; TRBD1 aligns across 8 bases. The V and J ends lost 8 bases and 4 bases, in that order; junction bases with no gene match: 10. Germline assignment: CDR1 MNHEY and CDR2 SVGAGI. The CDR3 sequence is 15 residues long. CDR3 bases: TGTGCCAGCGCTATTTCCGGGACAGGAAAAAACATTCAGTACTTC. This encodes CASAISGTGKNIQYF.

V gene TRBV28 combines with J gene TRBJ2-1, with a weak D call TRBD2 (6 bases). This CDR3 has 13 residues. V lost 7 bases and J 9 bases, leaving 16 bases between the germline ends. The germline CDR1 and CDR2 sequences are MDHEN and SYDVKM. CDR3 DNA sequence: TGTGCCAGCAATTCGGGAGATGGCAGTGAGCAGTTCTTC. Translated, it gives CASNSGDGSEQFF.

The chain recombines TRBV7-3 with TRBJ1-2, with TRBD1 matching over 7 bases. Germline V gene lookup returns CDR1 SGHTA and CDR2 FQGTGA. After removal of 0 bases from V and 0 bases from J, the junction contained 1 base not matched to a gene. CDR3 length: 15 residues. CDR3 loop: CASSLTGQPNYGYTF. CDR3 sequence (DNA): TGTGCCAGCAGCTTAACGGGACAGCCTAACTATGGCTACACCTTC.

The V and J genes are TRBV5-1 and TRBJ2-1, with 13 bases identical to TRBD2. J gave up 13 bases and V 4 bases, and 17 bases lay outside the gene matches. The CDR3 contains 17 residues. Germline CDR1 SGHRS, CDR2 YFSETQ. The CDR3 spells CASSLNPLLAGGPGQFF. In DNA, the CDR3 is TGCGCCAGCAGCCTCAATCCGTTACTAGCGGGGGGGCCGGGTCAGTTCTTC.

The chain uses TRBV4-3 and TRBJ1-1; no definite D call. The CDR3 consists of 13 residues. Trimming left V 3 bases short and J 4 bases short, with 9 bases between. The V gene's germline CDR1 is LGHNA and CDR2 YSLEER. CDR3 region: CASSQSRGTEAFF. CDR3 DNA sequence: TGCGCCAGCAGCCAGTCACGGGGCACTGAAGCTTTCTTT.

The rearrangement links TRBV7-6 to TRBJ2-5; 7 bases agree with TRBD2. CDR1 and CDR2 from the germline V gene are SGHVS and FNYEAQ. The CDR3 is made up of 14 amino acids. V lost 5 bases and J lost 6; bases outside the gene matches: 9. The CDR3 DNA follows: TGTGCCAGCAGCGCAAGGACTAGTTCCCAGACCCAGTACTTC. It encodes CASSARTSSQTQYF.

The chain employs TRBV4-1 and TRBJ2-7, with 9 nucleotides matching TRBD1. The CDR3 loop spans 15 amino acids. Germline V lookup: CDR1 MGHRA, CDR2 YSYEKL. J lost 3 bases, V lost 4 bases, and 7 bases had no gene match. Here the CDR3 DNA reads TGCGCCAGCAGCCCGCGGACAGGGGCGTACTACGAGCAGTACTTC. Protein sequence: CASSPRTGAYYEQYF.

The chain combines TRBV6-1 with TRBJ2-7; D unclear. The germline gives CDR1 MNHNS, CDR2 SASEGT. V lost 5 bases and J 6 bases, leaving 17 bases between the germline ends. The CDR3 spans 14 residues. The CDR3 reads CASSTQANPPEQYF. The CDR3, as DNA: TGTGCCAGCAGTACCCAGGCCAACCCCCCCGAGCAGTACTTC.

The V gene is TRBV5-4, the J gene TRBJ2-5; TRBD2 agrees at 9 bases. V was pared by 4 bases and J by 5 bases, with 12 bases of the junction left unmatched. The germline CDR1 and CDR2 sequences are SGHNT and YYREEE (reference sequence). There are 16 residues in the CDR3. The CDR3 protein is CASSTGGGGASETQYF. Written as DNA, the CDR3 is TGTGCCAGCAGCACCGGGGGCGGGGGGGCTTCGGAGACCCAGTACTTC.

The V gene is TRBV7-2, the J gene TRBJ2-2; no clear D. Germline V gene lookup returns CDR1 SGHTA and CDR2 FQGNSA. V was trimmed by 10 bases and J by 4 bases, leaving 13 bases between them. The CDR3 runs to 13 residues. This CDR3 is CATSILSTGELFF. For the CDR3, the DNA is TGTGCCACCTCAATTCTATCCACCGGGGAGCTGTTTTTT.